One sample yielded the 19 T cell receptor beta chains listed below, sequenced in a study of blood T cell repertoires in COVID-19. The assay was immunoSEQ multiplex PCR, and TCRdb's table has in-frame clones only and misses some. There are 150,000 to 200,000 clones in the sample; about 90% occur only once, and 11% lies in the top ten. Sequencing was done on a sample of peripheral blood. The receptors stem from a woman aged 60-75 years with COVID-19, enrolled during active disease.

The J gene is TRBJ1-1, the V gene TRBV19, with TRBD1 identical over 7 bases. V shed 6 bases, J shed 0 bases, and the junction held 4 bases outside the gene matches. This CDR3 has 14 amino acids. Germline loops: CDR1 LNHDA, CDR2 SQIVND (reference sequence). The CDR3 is CASSPGTVNTEAFF. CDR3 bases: TGTGCCAGTAGCCCTGGGACAGTGAACACTGAAGCTTTCTTT.

CDR3 residues: CASSLQIGNTIYF. CDR3 sequence (DNA): TGTGCCAGCAGTTTACAGATAGGAAACACCATATATTTT. V usage is TRBV27 and J usage is TRBJ1-3, with D hard to call. The ends were cut back, 2 bases at V and 4 bases at J, with 6 bases in the middle. Germline CDR1 is MNHEY and CDR2 is SMNVEV (reference sequence). There are 13 residues in the CDR3.

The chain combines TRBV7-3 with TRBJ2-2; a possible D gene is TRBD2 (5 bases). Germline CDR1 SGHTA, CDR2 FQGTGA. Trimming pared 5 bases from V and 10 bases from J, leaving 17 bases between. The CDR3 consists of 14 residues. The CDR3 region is CASSPTTTAAELFF. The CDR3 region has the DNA TGTGCCAGCAGCCCGACTACAACAGCAGCGGAGCTGTTTTTT.

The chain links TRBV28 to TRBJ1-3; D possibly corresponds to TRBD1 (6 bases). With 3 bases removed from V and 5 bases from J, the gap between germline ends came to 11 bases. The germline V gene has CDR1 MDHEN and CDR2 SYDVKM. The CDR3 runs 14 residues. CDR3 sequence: CASSFRDRRNTIYF. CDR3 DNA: TGTGCCAGCAGTTTTAGAGACAGGCGAAACACCATATATTTT.

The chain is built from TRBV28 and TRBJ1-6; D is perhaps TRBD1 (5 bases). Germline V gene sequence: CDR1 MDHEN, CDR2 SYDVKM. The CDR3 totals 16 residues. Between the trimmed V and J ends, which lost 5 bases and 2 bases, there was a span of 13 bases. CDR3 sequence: CASSGPLGAYNSPLHF. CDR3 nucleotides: TGTGCCAGCAGTGGGCCTTTAGGGGCCTATAATTCACCCCTCCACTTT.

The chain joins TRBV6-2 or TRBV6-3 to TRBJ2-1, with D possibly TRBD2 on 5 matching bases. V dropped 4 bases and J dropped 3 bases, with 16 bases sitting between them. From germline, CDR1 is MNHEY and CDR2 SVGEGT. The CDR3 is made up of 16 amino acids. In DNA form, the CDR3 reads TGTGCCAGCAGTTCGGCTCGGACTGCAATCTACAATGAGCAGTTCTTC. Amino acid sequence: CASSSARTAIYNEQFF.

CDR3 region: CASSPGTSGRASDTQYF. The CDR3, as DNA: TGTGCCAGTAGCCCCGGGACTAGCGGGAGGGCCTCAGATACGCAGTATTTT. The rearrangement links TRBV19 to TRBJ2-3; TRBD2 aligns across 16 bases. Trimming took 6 bases from V and 4 from J; bases not matched to a gene: 7. Germline CDR1 LNHDA, CDR2 SQIVND (reference sequence). This CDR3 has 17 residues.

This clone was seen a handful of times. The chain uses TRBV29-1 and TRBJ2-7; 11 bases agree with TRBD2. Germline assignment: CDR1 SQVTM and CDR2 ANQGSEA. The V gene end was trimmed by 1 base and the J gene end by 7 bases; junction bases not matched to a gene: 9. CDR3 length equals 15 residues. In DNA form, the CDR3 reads TGCAGCGTTGAAGGACTAGCGGGAAGTATGGGTGAGCAGTACTTC. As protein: CSVEGLAGSMGEQYF.

The CDR3, as DNA: TGTGCCAGCACTGCGGTACGGGGGGCCGCCGAGCAGTACTTC. Translation: CASTAVRGAAEQYF. The genes are TRBV2 and TRBJ2-7, with TRBD2 as a possible D gene (7 bases). Germline assignment: CDR1 SNHLY and CDR2 FYNNEI. The CDR3 contains 14 residues. The germline V and J ends were trimmed by 7 bases and 6 bases, with 19 bases remaining between them.

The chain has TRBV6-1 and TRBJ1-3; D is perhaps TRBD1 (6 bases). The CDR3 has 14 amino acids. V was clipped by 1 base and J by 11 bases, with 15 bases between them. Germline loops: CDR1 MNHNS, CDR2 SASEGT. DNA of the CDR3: TGTGCCAGCAGTGAAGGAGGACAGACAGTTTCCATATATTTT. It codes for CASSEGGQTVSIYF.

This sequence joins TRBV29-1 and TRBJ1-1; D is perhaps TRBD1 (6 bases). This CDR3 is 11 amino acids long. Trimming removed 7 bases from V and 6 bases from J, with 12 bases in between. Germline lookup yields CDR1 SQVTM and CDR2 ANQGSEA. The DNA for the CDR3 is TGCAGCGGACGAGGGGGTTCTGAAGCTTTCTTT. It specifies CSGRGGSEAFF.

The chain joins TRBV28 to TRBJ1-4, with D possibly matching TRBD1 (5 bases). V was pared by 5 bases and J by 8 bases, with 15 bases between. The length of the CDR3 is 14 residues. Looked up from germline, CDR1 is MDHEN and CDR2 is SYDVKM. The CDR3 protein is CASSIGGFGEKLFF. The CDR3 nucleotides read TGTGCCAGCAGTATCGGGGGGTTTGGGGAAAAACTGTTTTTT.

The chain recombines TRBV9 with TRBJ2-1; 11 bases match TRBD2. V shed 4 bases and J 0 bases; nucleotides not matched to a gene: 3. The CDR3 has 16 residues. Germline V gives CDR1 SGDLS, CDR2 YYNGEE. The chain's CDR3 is CASSPTSGSSYNEQFF. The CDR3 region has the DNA TGTGCCAGCAGCCCAACTAGCGGGAGCTCCTACAATGAGCAGTTCTTC.

This CDR3 is CASSQDRAMGRNTEAFF. CDR3 nucleotide sequence: TGCGCCAGCAGTCAGGACAGGGCTATGGGGCGGAACACTGAAGCTTTCTTT. The chain is built from TRBV23-1 and TRBJ1-1, with TRBD1 matching 8 bases. TRBV23-1 is reported as an ORF; its role is uncertain. This CDR3 is 17 amino acids long. Trimming took 3 bases from V and 1 from J; bases not matched to a gene: 10.

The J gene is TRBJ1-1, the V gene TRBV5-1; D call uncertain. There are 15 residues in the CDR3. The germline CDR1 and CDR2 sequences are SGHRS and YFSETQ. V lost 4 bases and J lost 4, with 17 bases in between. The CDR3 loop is CASSGTVGIGTEAFF. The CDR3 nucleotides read TGCGCCAGCAGCGGAACGGTGGGCATTGGCACTGAAGCTTTCTTT. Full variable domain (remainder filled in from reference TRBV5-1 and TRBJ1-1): KAGVTQTPRYLIKTRGQQVTLSCSPISGHRSVSWYQQTPGQGLQFLFEYFSETQRNKGNFPGRFSGRQFSNSRSEMNVSTLELGDSALYLCASSGTVGIGTEAFFGQGTRLTVV.

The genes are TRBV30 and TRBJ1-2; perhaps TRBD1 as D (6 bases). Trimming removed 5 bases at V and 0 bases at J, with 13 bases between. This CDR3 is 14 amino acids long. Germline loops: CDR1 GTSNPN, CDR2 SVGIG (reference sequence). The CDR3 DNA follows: TGTGCCTGGTTCGGAACAGGGACTAACTATGGCTACACCTTC. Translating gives CAWFGTGTNYGYTF.

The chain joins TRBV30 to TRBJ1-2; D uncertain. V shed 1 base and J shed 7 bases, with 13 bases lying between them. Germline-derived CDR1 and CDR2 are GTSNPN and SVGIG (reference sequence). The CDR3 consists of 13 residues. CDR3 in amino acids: CAWSGERVGGYTF. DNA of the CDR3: TGTGCCTGGAGTGGCGAGAGGGTGGGTGGCTACACCTTC. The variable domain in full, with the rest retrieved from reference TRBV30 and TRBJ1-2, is SQTIHQWPATLVQPVGSPLSLECTVEGTSNPNLYWYRQAAGRGLQLLFYSVGIGQISSEVPQNLSASRPQDRQFILSSKKLLLSDSGFYLCAWSGERVGGYTFGSGTRLTVV.

The CDR3 nucleotides are TGTGCCAGTAGTCAAGGACAGGGTAGGGACATTCAGTACTTC. Encoded protein: CASSQGQGRDIQYF. The chain uses TRBV19 and TRBJ2-4, with 8 bases matching TRBD1. The V gene end was trimmed by 5 bases and the J gene end by 8 bases; junction bases not matched to a gene: 8. CDR3 length equals 14 residues. The germline V gene has CDR1 LNHDA and CDR2 SQIVND (reference sequence).

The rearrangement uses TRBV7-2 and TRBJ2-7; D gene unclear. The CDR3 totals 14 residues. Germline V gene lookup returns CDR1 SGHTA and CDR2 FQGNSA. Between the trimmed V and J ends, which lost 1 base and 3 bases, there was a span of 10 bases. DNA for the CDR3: TGTGCCAGCAGCTTAGTGTTTTCGGGCTACGAGCAGTACTTC. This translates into CASSLVFSGYEQYF.